This T cell receptor (beta chain) came from a study of CD8+ T cells in alopecia areata. Overall study findings and caveats: Resident alphabeta T cells of normal skin are also sequenced in scalp samples. Affected scalp, especially in alopecia totalis/universalis, had a higher clonality than normal scalp did.

Both peripheral blood and punch biopsies of lesional scalp skin were obtained from patients who had alopecia areata. RNA extraction and reverse transcription yielded cDNA as sequencing template. Assay: immunoSEQ multiplex PCR; the TCRdb copy retains only in-frame clones and omits some. The repertoire includes approximately 180,000 clones, roughly 60% of them detected once, and around 1.8% sits in the top ten. Notes on this clone: Its antigen remains unknown. The junction shows a germline mismatch at one end, possibly a read error.

This CDR3 region has 13 residues. Germline V gene sequence: CDR1 SGHDT, CDR2 YYEEEE. The rearrangement joins TRBV5-6 to TRBJ2-7, with 7 nucleotides matching TRBD1. The clonotype originates from a human donor with alopecia areata. Sequencing used CD4+ T cells sorted from blood, obtained at week 0. CDR3 residues: CASSRREGAQGTF. CDR3 nucleotide sequence: TGTGCCAGCAGCCGCCGAGAGGGGGCTCAGGGGACCTTC.